This T cell receptor (beta chain) comes out of a study of blood T cell repertoires in COVID-19. About the research overall: Researchers got acute and convalescent COVID-19 samples from the United States, Italy and Spain.

Trimming pared 7 bases from V and 1 base from J, leaving 13 bases between. The CDR3 is 14 residues long. Per germline, CDR1 MNHEY and CDR2 SVGAGI. Method: immunoSEQ multiplex PCR; TCRdb's copy keeps in-frame clones and lacks some. The sample has about 280,000 clones, around 90% seen once. The chain uses TRBV6-5 and TRBJ1-2, with D possibly being TRBD1 (6 bases). Sequenced material: peripheral blood. The TCR comes from a man aged 18 to 29 with active or convalescent COVID-19. This chain's CDR3 is CASTKLQGNYGYTF. CDR3 coding DNA: TGTGCCAGCACTAAACTACAGGGTAACTATGGCTACACCTTC.